Sequencing of this T cell receptor beta chain was carried out in a study of T cells in Graves' hyperthyroidism and ophthalmopathy. Findings and caveats of the study: It was a median roughly 6.5 months before onset that the model predicted ophthalmopathy.

Diagnosis rested on symptoms, serum thyroxine and TRAb, thyroid ultrasound, and orbital computed tomography. V was clipped by 3 bases and J by 6 bases, with 16 bases between them. Germline CDR1 is SGHKS and CDR2 is YYEKEE (reference sequence). This CDR3 spans 16 amino acids. What was amplified from RNA transcripts were TCR beta CDR3 regions. TCR CDR3 underwent first-round RT-PCR with the HTBI primer set. TCRdb used MiXCR to reprocess the multiplex PCR reads, holding one entry per CDR3 protein. The profile covers about half a million distinct CDR3 sequences, with around 15% appearing a single time and over 25% taken by the ten largest. This clonotype has a handful of counts. Its antigen is not known.

The sequence was collected from a woman aged 25 to 45 with Graves' ophthalmopathy. The sequenced sample consisted of blood. J is TRBJ1-6 and V is TRBV5-5; D remains unclear. The CDR3 nucleotides are TGTGCCAGCAGCTCTCACAGCCGATACCCTAATTCACCCCTCCACTTT. Protein: CASSSHSRYPNSPLHF.